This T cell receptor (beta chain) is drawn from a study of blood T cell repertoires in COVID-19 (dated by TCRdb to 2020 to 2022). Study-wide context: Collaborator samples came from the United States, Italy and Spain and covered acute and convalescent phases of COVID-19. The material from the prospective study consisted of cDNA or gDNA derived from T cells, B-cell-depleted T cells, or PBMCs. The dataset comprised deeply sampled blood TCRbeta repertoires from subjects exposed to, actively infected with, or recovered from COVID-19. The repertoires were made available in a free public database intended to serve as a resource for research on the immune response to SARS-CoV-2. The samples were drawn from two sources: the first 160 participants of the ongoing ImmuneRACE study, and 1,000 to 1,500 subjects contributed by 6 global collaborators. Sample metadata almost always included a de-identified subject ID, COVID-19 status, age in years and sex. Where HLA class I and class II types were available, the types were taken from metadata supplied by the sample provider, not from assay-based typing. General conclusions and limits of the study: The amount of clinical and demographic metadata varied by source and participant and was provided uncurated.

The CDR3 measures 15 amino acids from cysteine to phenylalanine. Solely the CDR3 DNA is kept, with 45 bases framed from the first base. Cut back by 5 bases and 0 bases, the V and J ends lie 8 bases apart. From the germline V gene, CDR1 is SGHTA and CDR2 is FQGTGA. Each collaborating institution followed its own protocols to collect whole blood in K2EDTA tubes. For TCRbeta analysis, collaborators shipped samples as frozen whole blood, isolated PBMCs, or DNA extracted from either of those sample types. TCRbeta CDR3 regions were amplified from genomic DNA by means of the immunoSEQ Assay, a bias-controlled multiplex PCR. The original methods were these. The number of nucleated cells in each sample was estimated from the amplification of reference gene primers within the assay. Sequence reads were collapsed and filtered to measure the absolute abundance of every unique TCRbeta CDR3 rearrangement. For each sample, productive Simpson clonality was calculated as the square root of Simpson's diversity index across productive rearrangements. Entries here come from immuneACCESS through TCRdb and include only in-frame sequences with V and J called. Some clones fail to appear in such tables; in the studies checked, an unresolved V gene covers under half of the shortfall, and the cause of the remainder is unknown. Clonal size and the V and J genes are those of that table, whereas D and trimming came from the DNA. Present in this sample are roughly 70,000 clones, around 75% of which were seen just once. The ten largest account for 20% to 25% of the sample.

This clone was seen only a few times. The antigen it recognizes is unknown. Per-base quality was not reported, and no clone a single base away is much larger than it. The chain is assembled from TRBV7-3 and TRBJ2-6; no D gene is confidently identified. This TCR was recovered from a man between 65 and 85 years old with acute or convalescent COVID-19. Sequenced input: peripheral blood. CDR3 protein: CASSLDHSGANVLTF. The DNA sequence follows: TGTGCCAGCAGCCTAGACCACTCTGGGGCCAACGTCCTGACTTTC.